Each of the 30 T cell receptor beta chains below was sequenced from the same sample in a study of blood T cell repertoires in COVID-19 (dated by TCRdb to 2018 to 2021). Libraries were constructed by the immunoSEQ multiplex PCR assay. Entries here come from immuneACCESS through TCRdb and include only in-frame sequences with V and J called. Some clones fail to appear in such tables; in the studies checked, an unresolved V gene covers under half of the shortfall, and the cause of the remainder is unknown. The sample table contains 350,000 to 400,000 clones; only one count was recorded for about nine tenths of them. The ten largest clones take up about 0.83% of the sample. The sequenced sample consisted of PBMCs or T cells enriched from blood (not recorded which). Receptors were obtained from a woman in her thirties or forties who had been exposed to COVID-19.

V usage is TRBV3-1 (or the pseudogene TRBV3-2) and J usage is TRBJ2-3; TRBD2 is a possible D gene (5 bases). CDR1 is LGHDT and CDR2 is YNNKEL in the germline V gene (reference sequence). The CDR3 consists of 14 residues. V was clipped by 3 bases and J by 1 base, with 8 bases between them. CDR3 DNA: TGTGCCAGCAGCCATAATAGCGGCACAGATACGCAGTATTTT. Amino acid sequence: CASSHNSGTDTQYF.

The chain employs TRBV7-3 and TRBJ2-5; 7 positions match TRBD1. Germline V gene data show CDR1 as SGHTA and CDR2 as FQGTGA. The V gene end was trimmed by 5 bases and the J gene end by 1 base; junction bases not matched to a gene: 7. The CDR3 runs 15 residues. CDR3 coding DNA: TGTGCCAGCAGCCCCGGGACAGCTTCCCAAGAGACCCAGTACTTC. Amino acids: CASSPGTASQETQYF.

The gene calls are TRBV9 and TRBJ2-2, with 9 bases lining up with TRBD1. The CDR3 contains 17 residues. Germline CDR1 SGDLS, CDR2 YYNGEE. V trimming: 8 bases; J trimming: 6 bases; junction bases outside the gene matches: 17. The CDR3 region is CASSQAGTGIGPGELFF. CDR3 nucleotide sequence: TGTGCCAGTTCCCAGGCGGGGACAGGGATAGGTCCCGGGGAGCTGTTTTTT.

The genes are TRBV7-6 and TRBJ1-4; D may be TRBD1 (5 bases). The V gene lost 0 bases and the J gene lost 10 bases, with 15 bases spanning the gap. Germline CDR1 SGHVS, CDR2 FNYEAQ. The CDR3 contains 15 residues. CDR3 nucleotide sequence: TGTGCCAGCAGCTTAGCCGGGGAGCTCGGGGGAAAACTGTTTTTT. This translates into CASSLAGELGGKLFF.

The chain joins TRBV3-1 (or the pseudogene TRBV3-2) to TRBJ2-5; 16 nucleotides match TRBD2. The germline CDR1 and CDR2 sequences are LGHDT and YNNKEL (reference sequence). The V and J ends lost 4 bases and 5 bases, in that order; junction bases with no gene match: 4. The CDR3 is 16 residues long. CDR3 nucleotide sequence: TGTGCCAGCAGCCCTGGGACTAGCGGGGGGGTGGAGACCCAGTACTTC. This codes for CASSPGTSGGVETQYF.

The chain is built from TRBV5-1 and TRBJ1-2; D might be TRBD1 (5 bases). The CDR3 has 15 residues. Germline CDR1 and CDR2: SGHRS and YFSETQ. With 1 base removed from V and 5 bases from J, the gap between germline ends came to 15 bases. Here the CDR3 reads CASSLLSAGQYGYTF. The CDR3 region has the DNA TGCGCCAGCAGCTTGTTGAGTGCAGGGCAGTATGGCTACACCTTC.

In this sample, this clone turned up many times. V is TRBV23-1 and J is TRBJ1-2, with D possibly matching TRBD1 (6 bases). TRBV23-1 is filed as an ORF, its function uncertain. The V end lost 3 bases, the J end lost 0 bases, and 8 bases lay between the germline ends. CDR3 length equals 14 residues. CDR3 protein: CASSHGTTNYGYTF. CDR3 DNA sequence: TGCGCCAGCAGTCACGGGACAACTAACTATGGCTACACCTTC.

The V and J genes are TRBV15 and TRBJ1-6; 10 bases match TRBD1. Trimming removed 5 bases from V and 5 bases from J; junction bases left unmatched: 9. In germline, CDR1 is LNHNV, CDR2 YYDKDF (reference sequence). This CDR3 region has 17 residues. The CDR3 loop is CATSGGDRGRNNSPLHF. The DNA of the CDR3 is TGTGCCACCAGCGGAGGGGACAGGGGAAGAAATAATTCACCCCTCCACTTT.

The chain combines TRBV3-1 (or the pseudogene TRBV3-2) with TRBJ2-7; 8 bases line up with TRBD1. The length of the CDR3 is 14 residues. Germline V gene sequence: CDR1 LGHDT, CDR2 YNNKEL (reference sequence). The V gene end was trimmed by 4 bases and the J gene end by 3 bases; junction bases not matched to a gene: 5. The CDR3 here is CASSPGQVRYEQYF. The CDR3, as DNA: TGTGCCAGCAGCCCGGGACAGGTCCGCTACGAGCAGTACTTC.

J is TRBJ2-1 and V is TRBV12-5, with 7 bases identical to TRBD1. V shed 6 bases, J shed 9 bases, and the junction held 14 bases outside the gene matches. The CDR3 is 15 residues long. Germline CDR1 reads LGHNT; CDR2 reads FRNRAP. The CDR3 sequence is CASGSTGKGFGEQFF. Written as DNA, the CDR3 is TGTGCTAGTGGGTCGACAGGGAAAGGGTTTGGTGAGCAGTTCTTC.

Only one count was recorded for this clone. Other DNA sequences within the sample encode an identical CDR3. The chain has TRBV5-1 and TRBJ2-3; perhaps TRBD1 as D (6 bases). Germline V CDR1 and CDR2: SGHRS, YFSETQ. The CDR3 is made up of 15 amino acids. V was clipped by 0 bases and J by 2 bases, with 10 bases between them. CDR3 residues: CASSLEGGTTDTQYF. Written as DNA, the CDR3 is TGCGCCAGCAGCTTGGAAGGGGGAACCACAGATACGCAGTATTTT.

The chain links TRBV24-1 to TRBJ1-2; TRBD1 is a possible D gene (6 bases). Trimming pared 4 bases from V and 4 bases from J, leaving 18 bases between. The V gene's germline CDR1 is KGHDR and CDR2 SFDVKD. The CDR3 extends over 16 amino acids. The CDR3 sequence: CATSDPGQGTVYGYTF. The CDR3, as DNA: TGTGCCACCAGTGACCCCGGCCAGGGGACCGTCTATGGCTACACCTTC.

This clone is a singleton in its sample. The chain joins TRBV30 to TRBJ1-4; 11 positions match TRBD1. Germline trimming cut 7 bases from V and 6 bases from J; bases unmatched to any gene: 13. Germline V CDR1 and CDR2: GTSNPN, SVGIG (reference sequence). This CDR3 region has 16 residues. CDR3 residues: CALTGTGGLGYEKLFF. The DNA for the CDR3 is TGTGCCTTAACCGGGACAGGGGGTTTGGGGTATGAAAAACTGTTTTTT.

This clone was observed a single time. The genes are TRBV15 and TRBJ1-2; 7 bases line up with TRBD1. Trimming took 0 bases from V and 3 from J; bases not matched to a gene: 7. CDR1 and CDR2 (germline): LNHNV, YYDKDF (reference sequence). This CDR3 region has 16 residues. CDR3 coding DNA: TGTGCCACCAGCAGAGATTTTAGCCAGGGGGACTATGGCTACACCTTC. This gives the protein CATSRDFSQGDYGYTF.

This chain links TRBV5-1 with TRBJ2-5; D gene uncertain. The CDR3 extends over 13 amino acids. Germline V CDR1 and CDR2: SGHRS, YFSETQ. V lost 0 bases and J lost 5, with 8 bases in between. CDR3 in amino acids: CASSLDTRETQYF. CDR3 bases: TGCGCCAGCAGCTTGGACACGAGGGAGACCCAGTACTTC. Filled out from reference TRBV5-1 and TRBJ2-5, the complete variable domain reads KAGVTQTPRYLIKTRGQQVTLSCSPISGHRSVSWYQQTPGQGLQFLFEYFSETQRNKGNFPGRFSGRQFSNSRSEMNVSTLELGDSALYLCASSLDTRETQYFGPGTRLLVL.

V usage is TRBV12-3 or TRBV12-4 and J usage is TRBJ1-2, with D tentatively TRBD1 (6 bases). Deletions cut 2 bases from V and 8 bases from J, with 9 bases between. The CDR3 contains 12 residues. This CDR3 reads CASSLTGQGYTF. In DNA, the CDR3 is TGTGCCAGCAGTTTAACAGGGCAGGGCTACACCTTC.

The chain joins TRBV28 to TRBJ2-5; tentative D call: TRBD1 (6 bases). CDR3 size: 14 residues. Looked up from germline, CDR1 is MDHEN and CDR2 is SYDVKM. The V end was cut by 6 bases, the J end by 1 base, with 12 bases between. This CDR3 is CASSSTGFQETQYF. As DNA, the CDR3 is TGTGCCAGCAGCTCCACAGGGTTCCAAGAGACCCAGTACTTC. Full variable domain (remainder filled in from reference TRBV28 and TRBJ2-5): DVKVTQSSRYLVKRTGEKVFLECVQDMDHENMFWYRQDPGLGLRLIYFSYDVKMKEKGDIPEGYSVSREKKERFSLILESASTNQTSMYLCASSSTGFQETQYFGPGTRLLVL.

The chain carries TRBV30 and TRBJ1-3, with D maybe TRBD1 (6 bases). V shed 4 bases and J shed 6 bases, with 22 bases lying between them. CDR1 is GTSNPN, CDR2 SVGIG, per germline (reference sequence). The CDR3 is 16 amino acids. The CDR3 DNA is TGTGCCTGGACCCCACAGGGTTGGAGACGGTCAAACACCATATATTTT. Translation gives CAWTPQGWRRSNTIYF.

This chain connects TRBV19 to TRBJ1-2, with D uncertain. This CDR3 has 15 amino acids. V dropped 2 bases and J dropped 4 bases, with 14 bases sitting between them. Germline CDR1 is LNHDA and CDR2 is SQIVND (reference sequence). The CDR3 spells CASSIILSQIYGYTF. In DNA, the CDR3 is TGTGCCAGTAGTATAATCCTGTCACAGATCTATGGCTACACCTTC.

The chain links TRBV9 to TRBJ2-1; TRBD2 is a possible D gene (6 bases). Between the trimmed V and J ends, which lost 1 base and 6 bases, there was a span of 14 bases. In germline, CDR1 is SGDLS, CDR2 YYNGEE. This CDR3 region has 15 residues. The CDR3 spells CASSVRGDLLNEQFF. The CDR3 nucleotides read TGTGCCAGCAGCGTACGCGGGGACCTTCTCAATGAGCAGTTCTTC.

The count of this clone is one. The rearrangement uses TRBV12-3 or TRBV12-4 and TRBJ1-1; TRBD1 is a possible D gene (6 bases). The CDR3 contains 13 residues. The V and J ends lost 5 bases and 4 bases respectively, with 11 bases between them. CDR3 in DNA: TGTGCCAGCAGTGTACAGGGTTTCACTGAAGCTTTCTTT. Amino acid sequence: CASSVQGFTEAFF.

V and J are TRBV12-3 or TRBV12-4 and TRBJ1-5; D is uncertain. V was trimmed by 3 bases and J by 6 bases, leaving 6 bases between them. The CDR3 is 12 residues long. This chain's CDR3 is CASSFLAQPQHF. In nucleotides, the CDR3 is TGTGCCAGCAGTTTTCTAGCTCAGCCCCAGCATTTT.

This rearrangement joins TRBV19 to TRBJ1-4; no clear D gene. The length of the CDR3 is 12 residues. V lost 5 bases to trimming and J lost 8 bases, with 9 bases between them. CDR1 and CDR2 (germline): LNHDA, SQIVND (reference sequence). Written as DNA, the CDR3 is TGTGCCAGTAGTGTGACATTCGAAAAACTGTTTTTT. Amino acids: CASSVTFEKLFF.

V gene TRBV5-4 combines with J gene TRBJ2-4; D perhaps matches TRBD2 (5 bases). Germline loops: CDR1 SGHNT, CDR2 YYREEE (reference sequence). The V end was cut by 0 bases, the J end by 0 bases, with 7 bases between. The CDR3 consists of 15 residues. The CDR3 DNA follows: TGTGCCAGCAGCTTGGAAGGGAGAGCCAAAAACATTCAGTACTTC. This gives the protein CASSLEGRAKNIQYF.

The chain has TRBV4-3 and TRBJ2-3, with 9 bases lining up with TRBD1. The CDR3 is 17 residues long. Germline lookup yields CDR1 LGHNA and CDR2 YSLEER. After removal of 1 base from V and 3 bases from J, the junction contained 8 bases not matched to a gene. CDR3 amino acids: CASSQVWGQGRTDTQYF. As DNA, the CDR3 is TGCGCCAGCAGCCAAGTTTGGGGACAGGGTAGGACAGATACGCAGTATTTT.

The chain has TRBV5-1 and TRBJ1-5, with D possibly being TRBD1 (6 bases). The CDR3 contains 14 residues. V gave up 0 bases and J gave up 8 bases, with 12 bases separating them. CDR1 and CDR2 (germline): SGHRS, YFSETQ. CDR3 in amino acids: CASSLGGGREPQHF. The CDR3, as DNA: TGCGCCAGCAGCTTGGGGGGGGGCCGTGAGCCCCAGCATTTT.

The CDR3 reads CASSVEPGGPLYDEQFF. CDR3 nucleotides: TGTGCCAGCAGCGTAGAGCCGGGGGGGCCACTTTATGATGAGCAGTTCTTC. V usage is TRBV9 and J usage is TRBJ2-1; 8 nucleotides match TRBD2. This CDR3 region has 17 residues. Trimming cost V 0 bases and J 8 bases; bases outside gene matches: 13. Looked up from germline, CDR1 is SGDLS and CDR2 is YYNGEE.

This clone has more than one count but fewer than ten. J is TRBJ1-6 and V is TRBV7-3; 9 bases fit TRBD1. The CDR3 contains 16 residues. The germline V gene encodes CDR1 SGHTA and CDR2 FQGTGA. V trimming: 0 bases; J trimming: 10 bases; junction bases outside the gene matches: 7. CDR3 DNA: TGTGCCAGCAGCTTAACCTCGGGGACAGGGAAGTCACCCCTCCACTTT. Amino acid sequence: CASSLTSGTGKSPLHF.

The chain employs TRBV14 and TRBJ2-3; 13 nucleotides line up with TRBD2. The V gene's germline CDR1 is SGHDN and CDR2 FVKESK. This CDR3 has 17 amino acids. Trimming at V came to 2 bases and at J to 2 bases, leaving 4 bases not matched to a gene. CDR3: CASSQMGLAGFTDTQYF. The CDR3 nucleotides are TGTGCCAGCAGCCAAATGGGACTAGCGGGATTCACAGATACGCAGTATTTT.

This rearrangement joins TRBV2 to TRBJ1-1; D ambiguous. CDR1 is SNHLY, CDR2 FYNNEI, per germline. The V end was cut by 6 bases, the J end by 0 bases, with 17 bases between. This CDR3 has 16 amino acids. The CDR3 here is CASSARVFRMNTEAFF. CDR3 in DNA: TGTGCCAGCAGCGCGAGGGTATTTCGAATGAACACTGAAGCTTTCTTT.